The 23 T cell receptor beta chains listed next were all sequenced from one sample in a study of blood T cells in healthy people across ages. A second PCR, run for roughly 7 to 12 cycles, used a sample-barcoded 5' primer plus a J-beta primer mix. TCRdb re-called the 5' RACE reads with MiXCR, one entry per CDR3 protein. The data contain about 1 million distinct CDR3 sequences, around 43% of them singletons. Input material: blood. These receptor sequences come from a woman aged 60-70 years in good health.

This clonotype was observed a handful of times. The chain carries TRBV25-1 and TRBJ1-4; 10 bases are shared with TRBD1. The CDR3 totals 14 residues. Germline values: CDR1 MGHDK, CDR2 SYGVNS. V shed 3 bases and J 8 bases; nucleotides not matched to a gene: 3. The CDR3 DNA reads TGTGCCAGCAGTGAGGGGACAGGGGTCGAAAAACTGTTTTTT. It specifies CASSEGTGVEKLFF.

The rearrangement joins TRBV20-1 to TRBJ1-5; possibly TRBD1 for D (5 bases). Deletions cut 6 bases from V and 3 bases from J, with 12 bases between. Germline CDR1 is DFQATT and CDR2 is SNEGSKA (reference sequence). This CDR3 is 13 amino acids long. The CDR3 sequence: CSAQRGPNQPQHF. CDR3 coding DNA: TGCAGTGCACAGAGGGGTCCCAATCAGCCCCAGCATTTT.

This clonotype was counted a single time. The CDR3 loop is CASSQDSGSTQYF. The CDR3 DNA sequence: TGTGCCAGCAGCCAAGATAGCGGCAGCACGCAGTATTTT. The J gene is TRBJ2-3, the V gene TRBV14; perhaps TRBD2 as D (6 bases). The V end lost 0 bases, the J end lost 9 bases, and 10 bases lay between the germline ends. CDR1 is SGHDN, CDR2 FVKESK, per germline. This CDR3 contains 13 residues.

The chain couples TRBV20-1 to TRBJ2-5; maybe TRBD2 (6 bases). With 0 bases removed from V and 0 bases from J, the gap between germline ends came to 8 bases. Germline assignment: CDR1 DFQATT and CDR2 SNEGSKA (reference sequence). The CDR3 runs to 14 residues. This CDR3 is CSARELANQETQYF. CDR3 in DNA: TGCAGTGCTAGAGAACTAGCAAACCAAGAGACCCAGTACTTC.

The rearrangement links TRBV6-2 or TRBV6-3 to TRBJ2-7; D may be TRBD2 (5 bases). The germline CDR1 and CDR2 sequences are MNHEY and SVGEGT. The length of the CDR3 is 15 residues. Trimming left V 0 bases short and J 0 bases short, with 9 bases between. As DNA, the CDR3 is TGTGCCAGCAGTTACTCGAGGGCACCCTCCTACGAGCAGTACTTC. Its protein product is CASSYSRAPSYEQYF.

Turning to this clonotype: One junction end disagrees with the germline gene, perhaps due to a read error. The chain combines TRBV27 with TRBJ2-1; 8 bases are a match to TRBD2. The CDR3 runs 15 residues. CDR1 is MNHEY and CDR2 is SMNVEV in the germline V gene (reference sequence). CDR3 in DNA: TGTACCAGCAGTCTGACCGGGACTAGGGTTGGTGAGCAGTTCTTC. Its protein product is CTSSLTGTRVGEQFF.

This clonotype was counted only a few times. V gene TRBV5-1 combines with J gene TRBJ2-7; the match to TRBD1 covers 8 bases. The germline V gene has CDR1 SGHRS and CDR2 YFSETQ. This CDR3 has 15 amino acids. With V trimmed by 7 bases and J by 5 bases, 14 bases remained unmatched. The CDR3 nucleotides read TGCGCCAGCGGCCGAGGCGGACAGGGCTTCCACGAGCAGTACTTC. Protein: CASGRGGQGFHEQYF. Variable domain in full (rest from reference TRBV5-1 and TRBJ2-7): KAGVTQTPRYLIKTRGQQVTLSCSPISGHRSVSWYQQTPGQGLQFLFEYFSETQRNKGNFPGRFSGRQFSNSRSEMNVSTLELGDSALYLCASGRGGQGFHEQYFGPGTRLTVT.

This clonotype was observed a handful of times. The chain couples TRBV5-8 to TRBJ1-6, with TRBD1 matching over 7 bases. The length of the CDR3 is 15 residues. V gave up 0 bases and J gave up 8 bases; unmatched junction bases: 5. Germline-derived CDR1 and CDR2 are SGHTS and YDEGEE. CDR3 nucleotides: TGTGCCAGCAGCTTGGCTGGGACAGTTTATTCACCCCTCCACTTT. Its translation is CASSLAGTVYSPLHF. The complete variable domain, with remaining parts taken from reference TRBV5-8 and TRBJ1-6, reads EAGVTQSPTHLIKTRGQQATLRCSPISGHTSVYWYQQALGLGLQFLLWYDEGEERNRGNFPPRFSGRQFPNYSSELNVNALELEDSALYLCASSLAGTVYSPLHFGNGTRLTVT.

This clonotype was picked up a small number of times. The V call is TRBV4-2, the J call TRBJ2-1, with a tentative D call TRBD2 (5 bases). This CDR3 is 15 amino acids long. V was cut by 4 bases and J by 4 bases, with 14 bases left in between. CDR1 is LGHNA and CDR2 is YNFKEQ in the germline V gene. CDR3 loop: CASSPEGSTYNEQFF. The CDR3 DNA sequence: TGTGCCAGCAGCCCCGAGGGCTCGACTTACAATGAGCAGTTCTTC.

This clonotype was found a few times. The chain links TRBV11-2 to TRBJ2-3, with TRBD2 matching over 7 bases. Per the germline V gene, CDR1 is SGHAT and CDR2 is FQNNGV. The J segment lost 5 bases and the V segment lost 1 base, leaving 21 bases of the junction unmatched. The CDR3 length is 20 residues. CDR3 residues: CASSLVRRAGKLRAGDTQYF. For the CDR3, the DNA is TGTGCCAGCAGCTTAGTGAGGAGAGCGGGAAAACTCCGAGCTGGAGATACGCAGTATTTT.

The V and J genes are TRBV20-1 and TRBJ1-2; 11 bases match TRBD1. Germline V lookup: CDR1 DFQATT, CDR2 SNEGSKA (reference sequence). V was clipped by 6 bases and J by 3 bases; unmatched bases: 6. The CDR3 extends over 14 amino acids. The CDR3 reads CSAPRTGGDYGYTF. For the CDR3, the DNA is TGCAGTGCCCCTCGGACAGGGGGCGACTATGGCTACACCTTC.

This clonotype was counted only a few times. The rearrangement links TRBV11-2 to TRBJ2-3, with D perhaps TRBD2 (6 bases). V was clipped by 1 base and J by 2 bases, with 13 bases between them. The CDR3 contains 16 residues. Germline CDR1 SGHAT, CDR2 FQNNGV. The CDR3 sequence: CASSLALGGNTDTQYF. DNA of the CDR3: TGTGCCAGCAGCTTAGCTCTCGGCGGGAACACAGATACGCAGTATTTT.

This chain joins TRBV5-1 and TRBJ2-1, with 7 nucleotides matching TRBD2. Trimming took 1 base from V and 7 from J; bases not matched to a gene: 11. The CDR3 covers 16 residues. Germline V gene lookup returns CDR1 SGHRS and CDR2 YFSETQ. This chain's CDR3 is CASSLSSVGLENEQFF. Here the CDR3 DNA reads TGCGCCAGCAGCTTGAGTTCTGTCGGACTAGAGAATGAGCAGTTCTTC.

The chain combines TRBV7-9 with TRBJ2-1; tentatively, D is TRBD1 (6 bases). The CDR3 contains 16 residues. The germline gives CDR1 SEHNR, CDR2 FQNEAQ (reference sequence). Trimming stripped 8 bases from V and 5 bases from J, with 22 bases between. Here the CDR3 reads CASFNGIGGVHNEQFF. The CDR3 coding sequence is TGTGCCAGCTTCAACGGGATAGGGGGAGTACACAATGAGCAGTTCTTC.

The chain carries TRBV12-3 or TRBV12-4 and TRBJ2-1; 10 nucleotides agree with TRBD2. V gave up 3 bases and J gave up 1 base; unmatched junction bases: 3. CDR3 length: 16 amino acids. CDR3 bases: TGTGCCAGCAGTTTTACTAGCGGGATATCCTACAATGAGCAGTTCTTC. It yields the protein CASSFTSGISYNEQFF.

This clonotype was detected a few times. V gene TRBV28 combines with J gene TRBJ2-1; D ambiguous. Deletions cut 2 bases from V and 9 bases from J, with 8 bases between. The CDR3 is 12 amino acids. CDR1 is MDHEN, CDR2 SYDVKM, per germline. CDR3 DNA sequence: TGTGCCAGCAGTTTAGTGGCTCCTGAGCAGTTCTTC. Its protein is CASSLVAPEQFF.

The chain combines TRBV27 with TRBJ2-7; TRBD1 might be the D (8 bases). This CDR3 has 14 amino acids. Germline V gene data show CDR1 as MNHEY and CDR2 as SMNVEV (reference sequence). V lost 2 bases and J lost 9, with 17 bases in between. CDR3 loop: CASSLTGGGWVQYF. CDR3 nucleotide sequence: TGTGCCAGCAGTTTAACAGGGGGAGGGTGGGTGCAGTACTTC.

This clonotype came up once. The J gene is TRBJ1-4, the V gene TRBV27; 7 bases agree with TRBD1. The CDR3 loop spans 14 amino acids. From germline, CDR1 is MNHEY and CDR2 SMNVEV (reference sequence). The ends lost 2 bases at V and 10 bases at J; junction bases unmatched: 7. The CDR3 nucleotides read TGTGCCAGCAGTTTAGAGACAGGGAGCGGAAAACTGTTTTTT. This encodes CASSLETGSGKLFF.

In its sample, this clonotype was seen a few times. The chain links TRBV29-1 to TRBJ2-1; TRBD1 aligns across 7 bases. This CDR3 is built from 12 residues. Germline CDR1 reads SQVTM; CDR2 reads ANQGSEA. The CDR3 loop reads CIGGWSYNEQFF. The CDR3 DNA follows: TGCATAGGGGGCTGGTCCTACAATGAGCAGTTCTTC.

This clonotype was counted only a few times. V is TRBV27 and J is TRBJ1-2, with unresolved D. CDR3 length equals 13 residues. Per the germline V gene, CDR1 is MNHEY and CDR2 is SMNVEV (reference sequence). V lost 4 bases, J lost 6 bases, and 12 bases lay in between. The CDR3 nucleotides read TGTGCCAGCAGTTATTTAGGAACCAATGGCTACACCTTC. Translating it yields CASSYLGTNGYTF.

This chain joins TRBV3-1 and TRBJ1-2, with a possible D match to TRBD1 (6 bases). V lost 5 bases, J lost 4 bases, and 17 bases lay in between. Germline assignment: CDR1 LGHDT and CDR2 YNNKEL (reference sequence). The CDR3 consists of 15 residues. The CDR3 region is CASSFPGAKLYGYTF. CDR3 bases: TGTGCCAGCAGCTTCCCAGGGGCTAAACTCTATGGCTACACCTTC.

The rearrangement links TRBV6-6 to TRBJ1-1; 9 nucleotides match TRBD1. Unmatched junction bases numbered 3, after V lost 1 base and J lost 0 bases. The CDR3 has 16 residues. Germline V lookup: CDR1 MNHNY, CDR2 SVGAGI (reference sequence). The CDR3 sequence is CASSYYRGRLNTEAFF. In DNA form, the CDR3 reads TGTGCCAGCAGTTACTACAGGGGGCGGCTGAACACTGAAGCTTTCTTT.

Only a few counts were recorded for this clonotype. V gene TRBV10-3 combines with J gene TRBJ2-7; D is perhaps TRBD1 (5 bases). Trimming removed 0 bases from V and 0 bases from J, with 9 bases in between. Germline lookup yields CDR1 ENHRY and CDR2 SYGVKD. The CDR3 is made up of 15 amino acids. DNA of the CDR3: TGTGCCATCAGTGAGTCTCCAGGGCTCTCCTACGAGCAGTACTTC. Residues: CAISESPGLSYEQYF.